This T cell receptor (beta chain) was obtained from a study of cytomegalovirus exposure and HLA in healthy donors. Study conclusions and caveats: Some highly shared sequence variants likely arose as a pipeline artifact.

As to this clone: The target antigen is unknown.

The CDR3 loop spans 12 amino acids. Trimming shortened V by 7 bases and J by 3 bases, and 13 bases separated the two germline ends. Germline V CDR1 and CDR2: SQVTM, ANQGSEA. PCR amplification relied on 60 Vbeta primers (plus 13 Jbeta primers). Sequenced by immunoSEQ multiplex PCR; TCRdb stores in-frame clones only, minus some. This sample contains tens of thousands of clones. The J gene is TRBJ2-7, the V gene TRBV29-1, with TRBD1 as a possible D gene (5 bases). Sequencing input: PBMCs. This receptor was identified in a woman in her 30s in good health and CMV-seronegative. CDR3 nucleotides: TGCAGCGCTCGACAGATGGGCTACGAGCAGTACTTC. This codes for CSARQMGYEQYF.